The 14 T cell receptor beta chains below come from one sample, sequenced in a study of CD4 T cells in relation to SARS-CoV-2 and coronaviruses (dated by TCRdb to about 2021). Receptors were amplified or captured by the immunoSEQ multiplex PCR assay. In its TCRdb copy, this immuneACCESS table keeps in-frame sequences only and misses some clones. Where compared with another copy, unresolved V genes explain less than half of these, and the others have no known cause. The sample table shows around 15,000 clones, and 70% to 85% are seen once. The ten most abundant clones make up under 50% of the sample. CD4+ T cells from unexposed donors were collected before the COVID-19 pandemic (2011-2018). After around 11 days of culture, CD4+ T cells were isolated with the EasySep CD4+ T cell isolation kit. Their specific antigens are unknown. Sequenced input: CD4+ T cells from PBMCs, cultured in vitro. The receptors here all came from a human donor in good health.

V usage is TRBV14 and J usage is TRBJ2-1; 7 positions agree with TRBD1. Per the germline V gene, CDR1 is SGHDN and CDR2 is FVKESK. V shed 2 bases, J shed 0 bases, and the junction held 1 base outside the gene matches. The length of the CDR3 is 15 residues. The CDR3 nucleotides read TGTGCCAGCAGCCAAAGGGACAGCTCCTACAATGAGCAGTTCTTC. It is translated as CASSQRDSSYNEQFF.

The rearrangement links TRBV4-1 to TRBJ2-1; 9 nucleotides line up with TRBD2. The CDR3 sequence is 17 residues long. V was clipped by 0 bases and J by 6 bases; unmatched bases: 9. Germline assignment: CDR1 MGHRA and CDR2 YSYEKL. The CDR3 sequence is CASSQERAVAGANEQFF. The CDR3 DNA reads as TGCGCCAGCAGCCAAGAAAGGGCGGTAGCGGGAGCCAATGAGCAGTTCTTC.

V gene TRBV28 combines with J gene TRBJ1-5; D gene uncertain. Trimming stripped 3 bases from V and 0 bases from J, with 9 bases between. Looked up from germline, CDR1 is MDHEN and CDR2 is SYDVKM. The CDR3 runs to 15 residues. The CDR3 sequence: CASSFRQYSNQPQHF. Here the CDR3 DNA reads TGTGCCAGCAGTTTTAGGCAGTATAGCAATCAGCCCCAGCATTTT.

This chain connects TRBV12-3 or TRBV12-4 to TRBJ2-7; D remains ambiguous. The V gene lost 4 bases and the J gene lost 3 bases, with 7 bases spanning the gap. The CDR3 totals 12 residues. CDR3 region: CASSYRFYEQYF. CDR3 bases: TGTGCCAGCAGTTACAGATTCTACGAGCAGTACTTC.

The sample holds one count of this clone. The rearrangement links TRBV20-1 to TRBJ1-1; no clear D gene. The CDR3 extends over 11 amino acids. Germline lookup yields CDR1 DFQATT and CDR2 SNEGSKA (reference sequence). Trimming took off 6 bases at V and 7 bases at J, with 12 bases between the two ends. CDR3 region: CSAVRGFEAFF. The CDR3 DNA reads TGCAGTGCAGTACGGGGTTTTGAAGCTTTCTTT.

The chain recombines TRBV18 with TRBJ2-1; 8 bases are a match to TRBD1. Germline CDR1 KGHSH, CDR2 LQKENI. The CDR3 length is 15 residues. V trimming: 6 bases; J trimming: 6 bases; junction bases outside the gene matches: 10. The CDR3 DNA follows: TGTGCCAGCTCCAAGGGGCGACAGGGGATCAATGAGCAGTTCTTC. As protein: CASSKGRQGINEQFF. Drawing the rest from reference TRBV18 and TRBJ2-1, the complete variable domain is NAGVMQNPRHLVRRRGQEARLRCSPMKGHSHVYWYRQLPEEGLKFMVYLQKENIIDESGMPKERFSAEFPKEGPSILRIQQVVRGDSAAYFCASSKGRQGINEQFFGPGTRLTVL.

V gene TRBV18 combines with J gene TRBJ2-7; possibly TRBD2 for D (5 bases). Germline-derived CDR1 and CDR2 are KGHSH and LQKENI. The V end was cut by 0 bases, the J end by 5 bases, with 17 bases between. The CDR3 spans 16 residues. The CDR3 DNA is TGTGCCAGCTCACCACCCGGCCTTACCGGGGTACACGAGCAGTACTTC. Translating gives CASSPPGLTGVHEQYF.

The chain combines TRBV5-4 with TRBJ1-1; D call uncertain. Trimming took off 7 bases at V and 0 bases at J, with 13 bases between the two ends. Germline CDR1 reads SGHNT; CDR2 reads YYREEE (reference sequence). The CDR3 loop spans 14 amino acids. This chain's CDR3 is CASRYWTLNTEAFF. The DNA for the CDR3 is TGTGCCAGCCGATATTGGACTCTGAACACTGAAGCTTTCTTT.

J is TRBJ1-6 and V is TRBV5-4, with a tentative D call TRBD1 (6 bases). The CDR3 has 15 residues. The ends were cut back, 7 bases at V and 2 bases at J, with 13 bases in the middle. Looked up from germline, CDR1 is SGHNT and CDR2 is YYREEE (reference sequence). The CDR3 nucleotides are TGTGCCAGCCATCCCCGGGACACCTATAATTCACCCCTCCACTTT. Translation: CASHPRDTYNSPLHF.

V and J are TRBV5-6 and TRBJ2-7; a possible D gene is TRBD2 (5 bases). Trimming stripped 2 bases from V and 3 bases from J, with 9 bases between. Germline CDR1 and CDR2: SGHDT and YYEEEE. The CDR3 contains 13 residues. The chain's CDR3 is CASSFYGNYEQYF. CDR3 coding DNA: TGTGCCAGCAGCTTTTACGGGAACTACGAGCAGTACTTC.

This chain connects TRBV5-1 to TRBJ1-6; 9 bases match TRBD1. The trim removed 5 bases at V and 10 bases at J, leaving 10 bases unmatched. This CDR3 spans 15 amino acids. Germline V lookup: CDR1 SGHRS, CDR2 YFSETQ. As DNA, the CDR3 is TGCGCCAGCAGGCAAGCCGGGACAGGGTACTCACCCCTCCACTTT. Encoded protein: CASRQAGTGYSPLHF.

The rearrangement links TRBV29-1 to TRBJ1-1, with unresolved D. Trimming pared 4 bases from V and 5 bases from J, leaving 5 bases between. Germline lookup yields CDR1 SQVTM and CDR2 ANQGSEA. The CDR3 length is 10 residues. The CDR3 region is CSVATTEAFF. The DNA of the CDR3 is TGCAGCGTTGCGACGACTGAAGCTTTCTTT.

The chain carries TRBV5-8 and TRBJ2-7; 7 bases map to TRBD1. Trimming took 4 bases from V and 3 from J; bases not matched to a gene: 10. This CDR3 spans 15 amino acids. The germline V gene encodes CDR1 SGHTS and CDR2 YDEGEE. Here the CDR3 reads CASSGRTGKLYEQYF. CDR3 nucleotides: TGTGCCAGCAGCGGCCGGACAGGCAAACTCTACGAGCAGTACTTC.

The chain joins TRBV6-4 to TRBJ2-1, with 14 bases lining up with TRBD2. This CDR3 is built from 15 residues. Germline values: CDR1 MRHNA, CDR2 SNTAGT. V trimming: 3 bases; J trimming: 6 bases; junction bases outside the gene matches: 1. The CDR3 sequence: CASSEGTSGSNEQFF. CDR3 nucleotide sequence: TGTGCCAGCAGTGAAGGGACTAGCGGGAGCAATGAGCAGTTCTTC.